In its sample, the clone carrying this T cell receptor beta chain was seen many times. What it recognizes is unknown. These data originate in a study of blood T cells in healthy people across ages. The use of a sample-barcoded 5' primer and a J-beta primer mix characterized a second PCR of roughly 7 to 11 cycles. From the 5' RACE reads, TCRdb called clonotypes with MiXCR, one entry per CDR3 protein. Of around 870,000 distinct CDR3 sequences in the sample, more than 25% were seen once. Study-level results: Whereas aged donors had fewer naive CD4+ cells, long-lived donors had more of them and higher diversity.

V dropped 0 bases and J dropped 6; count of bases not matched to a gene: 6. The CDR3 contains 15 residues. Germline V gene data show CDR1 as SGHRS and CDR2 as YFSETQ. The chain uses TRBV5-1 and TRBJ1-2, with TRBD1 identical over 9 bases. This clonotype originated in a woman of 80 years or more in good health. The sequenced material came from blood. This CDR3 reads CASSLEGTGNHGYTF. The CDR3 DNA is TGCGCCAGCAGCTTGGAGGGGACAGGGAACCATGGCTACACCTTC.